This entry concerns a single T cell receptor beta chain. Its specificity is unknown. This specimen belongs to a study of PD-L1 blockade in urothelial cancer. Study context: Enrolled patients had been treated previously with 0 to 3 chemotherapy regimens. After treatment start, blood was analyzed at 3 weeks (second dose) and at 6 weeks.

Overall study findings and caveats: Pretreatment TCR clonality in blood under the median foretold superior survival.

The method was immunoSEQ multiplex PCR; TCRdb's version includes in-frame clones alone and lacks a portion of them. Altogether some 71,000 clones are present, just under 85% being singletons, with the ten largest covering more than 6.5%. Trimming took 1 base from V and 6 from J, leaving 14 bases between them. From germline, CDR1 is SGHRS and CDR2 YFSETQ. CDR3 length: 14 amino acids. As to time point: pretreatment peripheral blood. The source is a man between 35 and 55 years old with urothelial cancer. The sample in question was PBMCs, obtained around atezolizumab (anti-PD-L1) treatment. The genes are TRBV5-1 and TRBJ2-7; D might be TRBD2 (6 bases). The CDR3 nucleotides read TGCGCCAGCAGCTTGACGGGAGTAGGGGCCGAGCAGTACTTC. Amino acid sequence: CASSLTGVGAEQYF.